This T cell receptor (beta chain) stems from a study of T cells after posttransplantation cyclophosphamide listed by TCRdb under 2016. Regarding the study in general: Using TRB sequencing, the study followed how the T cell repertoire reconstituted after myeloablative bone marrow transplantation in which posttransplantation cyclophosphamide served as GVHD prophylaxis. Samples from around 37 PTCy-treated patients, along with samples from 16 of their related bone marrow donors, underwent antigen receptor sequencing. Blood from all 30 or so PTCy patients with 1-year posttransplant specimens was subjected to TRB sequencing. Up to 3 additional blood samples from 2 to 5.2 years after transplant were also TRB-sequenced in 3 patients, as was pretransplant blood from a handful of patients. TRA and TRB clonality were tightly correlated in about 10 samples, so subsequent TCR analyses focused on TRB only. Public TRB sequences were compared against a database of over 3,500 sequences linked to responses to pathogens, tumor antigens, self-antigens and alloantigens.

Broader findings and caveats from the paper: Donor-recipient similarity was low at 1-2 months but rose over the first year, and later blood repertoires were often dominated by donor CD8+ memory clones. Across roughly 48 patients, TRB clonality was highly associated with recipient CMV seropositivity and CMV reactivation, and diversity in PTCy patients was similar to diversity in CNI/methotrexate controls. The TRB repertoires of T cells infiltrating skin or GI tract showed only limited overlap with the TRB repertoires of T cells in blood.

Related bone marrow donors provided peripheral blood samples on the day of marrow donation. Peripheral blood and bone marrow mononuclear cells were isolated by Ficoll-Hypaque density centrifugation and cryopreserved. Genomic DNA was used for TRB sequencing, which was performed with the immunoSEQ assay at survey resolution or with the hsTCRB kit. In the source study's methods: Initial read processing used immunoSEQ software, and repertoire analyses used the LymphoSeq R package. For each TRB dataset, clonality was calculated as 1 minus normalized Shannon entropy, and the Gini coefficient was computed as well. Phenotypes of unsorted samples were inferred by mapping TRB sequences from sorted subsets of the recipient or donor onto unsorted samples of the same recipient. The table was pulled from immuneACCESS by TCRdb, which kept in-frame rearrangements only. Such tables lose some clones; where checked, under half of the loss comes from unresolved V genes, and the rest has no known cause. V and J calls and clone size follow that table, whereas D and trimming were derived from the DNA. This sample holds tens of thousands of clones; approximately 94% were observed only once. Roughly 3.1% of the sample rests with the top ten.

Points on this clone: Its antigen specificity is not known. No base quality values were provided; no much bigger clone lies one nucleotide off.

The CDR1 and CDR2 encoded by the germline V gene are SGHDN and FVKESK. V gives up 2 bases and J gives up 3 bases, and the segment between their germline ends measures 7 bases. Counted from cysteine to phenylalanine, this CDR3 has 14 amino acids. Here the CDR3 DNA is all that survives: 42 bases in frame from base 1. The source is a woman in her twenties or thirties in good health and a related stem cell transplant donor. The sequenced sample consisted of PBMCs. The sequence is built from TRBV14 and TRBJ2-2, with the D segment identity uncertain. The CDR3 region has the sequence CASSQRVYTGELFF. The DNA is TGTGCCAGCAGCCAAAGAGTCTACACCGGGGAGCTGTTTTTT.